This TCR beta chain emerged from a study of T cell repertoires in cytomegalovirus infection. For the study at large: It can be stated that public TCR beta signatures indicated CMV infection as well as a matching HLA type. General observations from the study: Totalled public TCR beta family frequency picked out people who carried CMV plus the relevant HLA. HLA-C-restricted CMV clonotypes gave the most frequent clonotype in two of eight donors.

One entry per CDR3 protein, called by TCRdb with MiXCR from the reads. The table lists about 460,000 distinct CDR3 sequences, about 11% of them singletons. Only a few counts were recorded for this clonotype. The antigen is not known. Material for sequencing was PBMCs. This clonotype originated in a human donor in good health (CMV status not recorded). Some clones in this sample may be carry-over from other donors' samples.

The CDR3 reads CASSIHANYGYTF. The CDR3 DNA follows: TGTGCCAGCAGTATACACGCTAACTATGGCTACACCTTC. The chain uses TRBV27 and TRBJ1-2, with D uncertain. The germline gives CDR1 MNHEY, CDR2 SMNVEV (reference sequence). V was trimmed by 5 bases and J by 0 bases, leaving 7 bases between them. The CDR3 has 13 amino acids.